This entry lists 4 T cell receptor beta chains sequenced from one sample in a study of blood T cell repertoires in COVID-19. The protocol was immunoSEQ multiplex PCR, while the TCRdb copy is restricted to in-frame clones and leaves out a portion. This table has a few hundred thousand clones, 80% to 90% appearing once. Sequencing was done on a sample of peripheral blood. Source of these receptors: a woman in her sixties who had recovered from COVID-19.

The CDR3 nucleotides read TGTGCCAGCAGTTCAACAGGGTTTAAGGAGGAGACCCAGTACTTC. Its protein is CASSSTGFKEETQYF. This sequence joins TRBV7-6 and TRBJ2-5, with D perhaps matching TRBD1 (6 bases). In germline, CDR1 is SGHVS, CDR2 FNYEAQ. The V gene lost 6 bases and the J gene lost 5 bases, with 19 bases spanning the gap. This CDR3 is 15 amino acids long.

The rearrangement uses TRBV11-1 and TRBJ2-7, with 13 bases matching TRBD2. CDR3 length equals 16 residues. Trimming at V came to 5 bases and at J to 3 bases, leaving 7 bases not matched to a gene. Germline V gene lookup returns CDR1 SGHAT and CDR2 FQDESV (reference sequence). For the CDR3, the DNA is TGTGCCAGCAGCGGGAATGGACTAGCGGGGGACTACGAGCAGTACTTC. Amino acids: CASSGNGLAGDYEQYF.

CDR3 residues: CASSLSGNSYNEQFF. The CDR3 coding sequence is TGTGCCAGCAGCTTGTCAGGGAACTCCTACAATGAGCAGTTCTTC. The chain links TRBV5-8 to TRBJ2-1; D may be TRBD1 (5 bases). V dropped 1 base and J dropped 0 bases, with 8 bases sitting between them. CDR3 length equals 15 residues. Germline CDR1 SGHTS, CDR2 YDEGEE.

This chain connects TRBV9 to TRBJ2-3; D unresolved. V was clipped by 4 bases and J by 4 bases, with 10 bases between them. CDR1 is SGDLS and CDR2 is YYNGEE in the germline V gene. This CDR3 comprises 13 residues. This CDR3 reads CASSPQIADTQYF. In DNA form, the CDR3 reads TGTGCCAGCAGCCCACAGATAGCAGATACGCAGTATTTT. Combining the CDR3 with reference TRBV9 and TRBJ2-3 gives the whole variable domain DSGVTQTPKHLITATGQRVTLRCSPRSGDLSVYWYQQSLDQGLQFLIQYYNGEERAKGNILERFSAQQFPDLHSELNLSSLELGDSALYFCASSPQIADTQYFGPGTRLTVL.